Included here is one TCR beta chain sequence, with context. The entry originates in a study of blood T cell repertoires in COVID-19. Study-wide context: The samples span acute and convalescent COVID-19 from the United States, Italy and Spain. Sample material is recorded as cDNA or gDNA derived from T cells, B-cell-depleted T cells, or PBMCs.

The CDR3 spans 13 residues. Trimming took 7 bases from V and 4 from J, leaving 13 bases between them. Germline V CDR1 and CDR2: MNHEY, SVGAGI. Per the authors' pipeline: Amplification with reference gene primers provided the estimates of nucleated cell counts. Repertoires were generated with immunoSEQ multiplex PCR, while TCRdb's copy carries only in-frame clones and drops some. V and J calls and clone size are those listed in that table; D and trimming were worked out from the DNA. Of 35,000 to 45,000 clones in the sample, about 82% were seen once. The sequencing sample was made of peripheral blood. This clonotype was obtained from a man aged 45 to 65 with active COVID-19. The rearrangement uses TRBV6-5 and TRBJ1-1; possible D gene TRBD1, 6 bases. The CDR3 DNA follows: TGTGCCAGCACCAGAGGGGGAAGCACTGAAGCTTTCTTT. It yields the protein CASTRGGSTEAFF.